The TCR beta chain described here comes from a study of shared clonotypes between healthy human individuals. Study-wide findings and caveats: Naive subsets tended to show greater estimated richness than memory subsets.

Assay runs were performed at deep level. Each cell subset's genomic DNA was divided evenly among several immunoSEQ plates. The method was immunoSEQ multiplex PCR; TCRdb's version includes in-frame clones alone and lacks a portion of them. Of about 520,000 clones in the sample, roughly 95% were seen once. A remark on this clone: Antigen unknown.

Sequencing input: naive CD4+ T cells sorted from blood. Subset indicated: CD45RA+ positively selected. The sequence came from a woman aged 30 to 39 in good health.

The CDR3 spells CASSLTGWETNYGYTF. The CDR3 nucleotides read TGTGCCAGCAGCCTAACAGGGTGGGAAACTAACTATGGCTACACCTTC. This chain connects TRBV5-5 to TRBJ1-2, with a possible D match to TRBD1 (6 bases). Germline V gene sequence: CDR1 SGHKS, CDR2 YYEKEE (reference sequence). The germline V and J ends were trimmed by 4 bases and 0 bases, with 16 bases remaining between them. The CDR3 sequence is 16 residues long.